Reported below is one T cell receptor beta chain. The antigen remains undetermined. The CDR3 spans 15 residues. Germline loops: CDR1 MNHNY, CDR2 SVGAGI (reference sequence). J was trimmed by 5 bases and V by 6 bases; bases with no gene match: 10. The record originates from a study of cytomegalovirus exposure and HLA in healthy donors. Study-level results: A later analysis reportedly identified an Asian-associated ancestry cluster as carrying fewer N-insertions than the approximately 670-donor mean. A later analysis showed that HLA-associated TCR beta chains had undergone more clonal expansion than equally common others. A later analysis linked 15,000 to 20,000 TCR beta sequences to HLA alleles at 0.05 false discovery rate.

PCR employed 60 Vbeta and 13 Jbeta primers. Assay: immunoSEQ multiplex PCR; the TCRdb copy retains only in-frame clones and omits some. This repertoire shows approximately 160,000 clones, 80% found once; its top ten account for around 7.3%. This sequence joins TRBV6-6 and TRBJ2-1; 7 nucleotides match TRBD2. Sequences were obtained from PBMCs. The TCR comes from a man aged 25 to 45 in good health and CMV-seropositive. The chain's CDR3 is CASSDVAGVHNEQFF. The CDR3 nucleotides are TGTGCCAGCAGCGACGTGGCGGGGGTTCACAATGAGCAGTTCTTC.